This T cell receptor beta chain was recorded in a study of control samples from healthy donors and cancer patients. Profiled with immunoSEQ multiplex PCR; TCRdb holds only in-frame clones, not every one. The table has 150,000 or so clones, 85% to 95% seen once; the top ten hold about 4%. The V and J ends lost 4 bases and 3 bases, in that order; junction bases with no gene match: 14. The CDR3 is made up of 17 amino acids. Germline V lookup: CDR1 SQVTM, CDR2 ANQGSEA. Sequenced sample: blood. The receptor comes from a woman aged 60-70 years in good health. The chain has TRBV29-1 and TRBJ2-3; 9 nucleotides align to TRBD2. As DNA, the CDR3 is TGCAGCGTTGGTAAACGGGGCGGGGGGGTGTCTACAGATACGCAGTATTTT. It translates to CSVGKRGGGVSTDTQYF.